This TCR beta chain was captured in a study of cytomegalovirus exposure and HLA in healthy donors. PCR involved 60 Vbeta and 13 Jbeta primers. Clones were read by immunoSEQ multiplex PCR, and TCRdb kept only the in-frame ones, dropping some. The table has 150,000 to 200,000 clones, around four fifths seen once. This CDR3 is built from 14 residues. Trimming took off 5 bases at V and 0 bases at J, with 13 bases between the two ends. Germline V gene data show CDR1 as GTSNPN and CDR2 as SVGIG (reference sequence). What was sequenced was PBMCs. J is TRBJ1-1 and V is TRBV30; D is undetermined. This receptor was identified in a female donor in good health and CMV-seronegative. In DNA form, the CDR3 reads TGTGCCTGGTTGCAGGTAAATATGAACACTGAAGCTTTCTTT. Encoded protein: CAWLQVNMNTEAFF.